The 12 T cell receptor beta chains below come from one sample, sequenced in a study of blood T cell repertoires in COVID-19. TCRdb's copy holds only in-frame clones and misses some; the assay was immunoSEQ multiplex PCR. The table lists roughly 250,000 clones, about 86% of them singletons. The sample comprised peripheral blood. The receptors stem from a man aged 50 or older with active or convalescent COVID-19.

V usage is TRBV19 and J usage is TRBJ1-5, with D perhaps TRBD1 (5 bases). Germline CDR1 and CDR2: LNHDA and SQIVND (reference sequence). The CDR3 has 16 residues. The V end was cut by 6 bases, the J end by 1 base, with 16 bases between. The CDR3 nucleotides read TGTGCCAGTAGGCCCGGGACGGGGAGGAGCAATCAGCCCCAGCATTTT. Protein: CASRPGTGRSNQPQHF.

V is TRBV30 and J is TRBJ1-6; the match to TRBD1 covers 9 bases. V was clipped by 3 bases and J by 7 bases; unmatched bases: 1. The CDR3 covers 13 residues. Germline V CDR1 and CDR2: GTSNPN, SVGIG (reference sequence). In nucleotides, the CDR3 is TGTGCCTGGAGGGGGACAGGGAATTCACCCCTCCACTTT. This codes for CAWRGTGNSPLHF. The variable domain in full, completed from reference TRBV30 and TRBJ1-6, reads SQTIHQWPATLVQPVGSPLSLECTVEGTSNPNLYWYRQAAGRGLQLLFYSVGIGQISSEVPQNLSASRPQDRQFILSSKKLLLSDSGFYLCAWRGTGNSPLHFGNGTRLTVT.

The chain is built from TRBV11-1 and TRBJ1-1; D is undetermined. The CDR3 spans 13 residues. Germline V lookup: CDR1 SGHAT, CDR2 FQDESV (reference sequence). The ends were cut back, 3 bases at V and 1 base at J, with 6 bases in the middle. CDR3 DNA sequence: TGTGCCAGCAGCTTTGGAGGGAACACTGAAGCTTTCTTT. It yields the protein CASSFGGNTEAFF.

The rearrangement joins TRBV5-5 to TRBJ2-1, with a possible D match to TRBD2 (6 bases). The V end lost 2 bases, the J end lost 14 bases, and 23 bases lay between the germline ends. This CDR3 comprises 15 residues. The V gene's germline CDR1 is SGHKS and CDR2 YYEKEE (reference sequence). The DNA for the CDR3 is TGTGCCAGCAGCTTACGCGGGACTCACGGATTAGGTGAGTTCTTC. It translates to CASSLRGTHGLGEFF.

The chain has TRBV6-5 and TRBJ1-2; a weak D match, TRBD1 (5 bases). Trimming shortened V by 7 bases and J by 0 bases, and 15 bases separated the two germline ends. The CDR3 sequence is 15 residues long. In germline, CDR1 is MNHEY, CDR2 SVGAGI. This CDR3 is CASTPRQPPNYGYTF. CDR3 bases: TGTGCCAGCACCCCTAGACAGCCTCCTAACTATGGCTACACCTTC.

CDR3 DNA sequence: TGCGCCAGCAGCTTTGATGGGCAGCCGCCTAACTATGGCTACACCTTC. It translates to CASSFDGQPPNYGYTF. The chain combines TRBV5-1 with TRBJ1-2; D is unclear. The ends were cut back, 2 bases at V and 0 bases at J, with 14 bases in the middle. CDR3 length: 16 amino acids. The V gene's germline CDR1 is SGHRS and CDR2 YFSETQ. Looking up the rest from reference TRBV5-1 and TRBJ1-2 gives the full variable domain: KAGVTQTPRYLIKTRGQQVTLSCSPISGHRSVSWYQQTPGQGLQFLFEYFSETQRNKGNFPGRFSGRQFSNSRSEMNVSTLELGDSALYLCASSFDGQPPNYGYTFGSGTRLTVV.

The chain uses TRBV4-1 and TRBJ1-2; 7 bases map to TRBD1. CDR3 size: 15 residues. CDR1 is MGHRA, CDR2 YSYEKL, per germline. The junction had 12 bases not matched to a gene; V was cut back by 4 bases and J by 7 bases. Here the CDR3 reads CASSLFSTGETGYTF. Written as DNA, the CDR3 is TGCGCCAGCAGCCTTTTCTCTACAGGGGAGACTGGCTACACCTTC.

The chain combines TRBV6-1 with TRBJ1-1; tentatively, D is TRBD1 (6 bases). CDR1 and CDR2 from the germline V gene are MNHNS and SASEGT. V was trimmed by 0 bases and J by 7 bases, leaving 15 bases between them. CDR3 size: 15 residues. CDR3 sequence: CASSEADSLGIEAFF. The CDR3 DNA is TGTGCCAGCAGTGAAGCGGACAGTTTGGGCATTGAAGCTTTCTTT.

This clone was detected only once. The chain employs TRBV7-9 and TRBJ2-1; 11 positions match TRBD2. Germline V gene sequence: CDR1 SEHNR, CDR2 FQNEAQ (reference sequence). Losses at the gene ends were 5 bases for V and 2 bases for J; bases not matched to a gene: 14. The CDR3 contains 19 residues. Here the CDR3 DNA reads TGTGCCAGCAGCGGGGGCCTAGCGGGGGGCCGCCTTACCTACAATGAGCAGTTCTTC. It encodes CASSGGLAGGRLTYNEQFF.

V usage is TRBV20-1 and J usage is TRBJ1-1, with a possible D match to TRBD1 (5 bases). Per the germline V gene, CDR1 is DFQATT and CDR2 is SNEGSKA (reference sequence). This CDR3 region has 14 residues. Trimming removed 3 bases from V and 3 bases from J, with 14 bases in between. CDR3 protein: CSASLGGVHTEAFF. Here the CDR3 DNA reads TGCAGTGCTAGTTTGGGGGGGGTACACACTGAAGCTTTCTTT.

The CDR3 coding sequence is TGTGCCAGCAGTTTAAGACAAATCGACGAGCAGTACTTC. Translated: CASSLRQIDEQYF. The V and J genes are TRBV12-3 or TRBV12-4 and TRBJ2-7, with no clear D. This CDR3 has 13 amino acids. V lost 2 bases and J lost 5, with 10 bases in between.

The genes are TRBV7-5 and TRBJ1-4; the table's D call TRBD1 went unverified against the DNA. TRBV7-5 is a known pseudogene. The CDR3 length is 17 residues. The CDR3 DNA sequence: TGTGTCAGAAGCCCGACCGGGACAGAGAGATCTAATGAAAAACTGTTTTTT. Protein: CVRSPTGTERSNEKLFF.